Here is one T cell receptor (beta chain) with its context. This clonotype occurred many times. The antigen this receptor binds is unknown. The record has no base qualities; no much larger clone is one base away. In light of the paper, this sample's time point label describes: patch test 3, about 24 weeks after DPC sensitization. The intended sense of this specimen's treatment or condition label: therapeutic diphenylcyclopropenone sensitization with weekly scalp DPC. Blood at each patch-test visit was drawn before the patch test was applied. To be eligible, patients had to be aged 18 to 70, diagnosed with alopecia and judged suitable for DPC therapy, while pregnant patients were excluded. Total RNA was extracted from unfractionated whole blood that had been collected in Tempus Blood RNA tubes. The sample belongs to a study of human T cells and chemical hapten exposure (dated by TCRdb to about 2021). Study-wide context: For sensitization, 2% DPC in acetone was applied to a 2 cm by 2 cm area of upper inner arm skin. In alopecia patients, the study followed how the peripheral blood TCR repertoire changed in vivo over primary and secondary sensitization to diphenylcyclopropenone (DPC), a hapten. Alopecia areata with under or over 50% scalp involvement, alopecia totalis and alopecia universalis were represented in the patient cohort, which was mostly female. The libraries were sequenced as a pool, and the TCR yield per sample differed mostly because of small variations in library volumes within the pool. Blood was sampled from patients pre-sensitization (week 0) and at 2, 6 and about 24 weeks after DPC sensitization. Blood for TCR sequencing was provided by twenty-nine alopecia patients at one to four time points (pre-sensitization, 2, 6 and 24 weeks). Throughout the approximately 22-week study period, patients were also given weekly therapeutic DPC doses on the scalp. Patch tests used Finn chambers with 0.01% DPC on the upper back, scored after 6 days by International Contact Dermatitis Research Group standards. On the study overall, not on this receptor specifically: The number of TCRs above 1 in 1000 frequency did not change with DPC sensitization; there was no evidence of global repertoire structure alterations. Repeated subsampling changed both the strength of the expansion versus patch-test correlation and the threshold at which that correlation became significant. Compared with pre-sensitization or healthy control sets, expanded TCRs formed significantly more large CDR3 similarity clusters, which is consistent with antigen-driven responses. Patch test score correlated positively with the number of PT1 expanded TCRs, reaching significance at thresholds 8, 16 and 32 but not at 4. Alopecia, a presumed autoimmune disease, was present in all patients, so the immune response of the patients might differ from that of healthy individuals.

Library preparation was by RACE. The sequencer was a NextSeq 500. During library preparation, unique molecular identifiers were attached to individual cDNA molecules so that TCRs could be counted quantitatively and reproducibly. From each blood RNA sample, both TCR alpha and TCR beta chains were sequenced. The original methods were these. Samples had a median of approximately 96,000 TCRs, with a range from roughly 23,224 to 750,000. The Decombinator software suite was used to annotate the V, J and CDR3 of the TCR reads. To make PS versus PT1 abundance plots, every sample was subsampled to the same number of TCRs (28,000). Expanded TCRs were defined as absent before sensitization and observed at least eight times at the 2-week time point. The public reads were quality trimmed at Q25 with fastp and then assembled into clones with MiXCR by TCRdb, keeping productive beta chains. Every entry covers one CDR3 protein and lists the most common genes and DNA from its rows. In this record, the V and J calls reflect TCRdb's handling and not the investigators' own analysis. The sample table lists about 48,000 distinct CDR3 sequences, 9.9% of them with a count of one. Clones ranked in the top ten supply approximately 16% of the sample.

The source of this sequence is a woman aged 40 to 55 with alopecia areata. Some clones in this sample may be carry-over from other donors' samples. The input for sequencing was whole blood, taken in connection with sensitization to the hapten diphenylcyclopropenone (DPC).

Here is the DNA: TGTGCCAGCAGTGGGAACAGTTTGTCTCAGCCCCAGCATTTT. It codes for CASSGNSLSQPQHF. The chain is assembled from TRBV6-5 and TRBJ1-5, with no D gene named confidently. Deletion took 5 bases off V and 6 bases off J, with a span of 14 bases between the germline ends. The CDR3 measures 14 amino acids from cysteine to phenylalanine. Only CDR3 DNA is held: 42 bases, read in frame from base 1. The germline V gene sets CDR1 to MNHEY and CDR2 to SVGAGI.